A selection of T cell receptor beta chains follows, all from one sample in a study of T cell repertoires in cytomegalovirus infection. TCRdb fed the reads into MiXCR, producing one record per CDR3 protein. Seen here are a few hundred thousand distinct CDR3 sequences, roughly an eighth observed once, and the top ten hold around 9.5%. Sample: PBMCs. The receptors shown here come from a human donor in good health (CMV status not recorded). Some clones in this sample may be carry-over from other donors' samples. The CDR3 runs from the conserved cysteine through the conserved F or W. A D gene is named only where the DNA matches it firmly. The listing skips clone size in some rows; elsewhere it reads once, few, many or a size class.

-,18,TRBV6-2/TRBV6-3,-,TRBJ2-4,CASSSGTKKPLAKNIQYF,TGTGCCAGCAGCTCCGGGACAAAAAAACCCCTAGCCAAAAACATTCAGTACTTC
TRBD1,18,TRBV18,many,TRBJ2-7,CASSPPKTDWGQNYEQYF,TGTGCCAGCTCACCACCCAAAACCGACTGGGGACAGAACTACGAGCAGTACTTC
-,17,TRBV28,-,TRBJ1-5,CASSSLGQGGKDQPQHF,TGTGCCAGCAGTTCCCTAGGGCAGGGCGGAAAGGATCAGCCCCAGCATTTT
-,13,TRBV6-5,-,TRBJ2-1,CASSYLSKDEQFF,TGTGCCAGCAGTTACCTCAGCAAGGATGAGCAGTTCTTC
-,14,TRBV29-1,-,TRBJ2-3,CSVGRGPPTDTQYF,TGCAGCGTCGGGCGGGGACCACCCACAGATACGCAGTATTTT
-,11,TRBV7-2,many,TRBJ1-1,CASSMNTEAFF,TGTGCCAGCAGCATGAACACTGAAGCTTTCTTT
TRBD1,14,TRBV5-5,many,TRBJ1-2,CASTFGVGGNGYTF,TGTGCCAGCACCTTTGGCGTAGGGGGCAATGGCTACACCTTC
-,13,TRBV2,-,TRBJ1-1,CASELNRVTEAFF,TGTGCCAGCGAACTAAACAGGGTCACTGAAGCTTTCTTT
TRBD2,17,TRBV15,few,TRBJ2-1,CATSTPGGAISYNEQFF,TGTGCCACCAGCACCCCGGGGGGGGCAATCTCCTACAATGAGCAGTTCTTC
TRBD1,15,TRBV2,many,TRBJ1-1,CASSVGQGVNREAFF,TGTGCCAGCAGCGTCGGGCAGGGGGTGAACCGTGAAGCTTTCTTT
TRBD1,13,TRBV20-1,few,TRBJ1-1,CSAPGLPQGVAFF,TGCAGTGCCCCGGGACTCCCCCAGGGGGTGGCTTTCTTT
-,12,TRBV29-1,-,TRBJ2-1,CSVSTGNNEQFF,TGCAGCGTTTCAACAGGAAACAATGAGCAGTTCTTC
-,11,TRBV7-9,-,TRBJ1-1,CASSRAAEAFF,TGTGCCAGCAGCAGGGCAGCTGAAGCTTTCTTT
TRBD2,16,TRBV11-2,many,TRBJ2-7,CASSRLTSGGSYEQYF,TGTGCCAGCAGCCGGCTAACTAGCGGGGGCTCCTACGAGCAGTACTTC
TRBD1,15,TRBV7-3,many,TRBJ2-3,CASSQQGGSTDTQYF,TGTGCCAGCAGCCAACAGGGGGGTAGCACAGATACGCAGTATTTT
-,15,TRBV7-9,many,TRBJ2-3,CASSYARASTDTQYF,TGTGCCAGCAGCTACGCGAGGGCTAGCACAGATACGCAGTATTTT
TRBD1,14,TRBV7-6,many,TRBJ2-5,CASSTAGGQETQYF,TGTGCCAGCAGCACAGCAGGGGGACAAGAGACCCAGTACTTC
-,13,TRBV27,-,TRBJ1-1,CASSSPPGPKAFF,TGTGCCAGCAGTTCACCGCCGGGACCCAAAGCTTTCTTT
-,13,TRBV28,-,TRBJ2-7,CASLDTASYEQYF,TGTGCCAGCTTAGACACAGCTTCCTACGAGCAGTACTTC
TRBD1,13,TRBV6-1,few,TRBJ1-5,CASNRDSNQPQHF,TGTGCCAGCAATCGGGACAGTAATCAGCCCCAGCATTTT
-,14,TRBV28,few,TRBJ1-2,CASNGTPRHYGYTF,TGTGCCAGCAACGGGACACCGAGACACTATGGCTACACCTTC
TRBD1,15,TRBV10-3,-,TRBJ1-4,CAISEFRQGPEKLFF,TGTGCCATCAGTGAGTTTCGACAGGGGCCTGAAAAACTGTTTTTT
TRBD1,18,TRBV7-2,many,TRBJ1-3,CASSPTGTGVRIGNTIYF,TGTGCCAGCAGCCCCACCGGGACAGGGGTAAGGATTGGAAACACCATATATTTT
TRBD1,17,TRBV12-3/TRBV12-4,few,TRBJ1-1,CASSLDARYRGDTEAFF,TGTGCCAGCAGTTTAGACGCAAGGTACAGGGGGGACACTGAAGCTTTCTTT
-,14,TRBV7-2,many,TRBJ1-2,CASSLDLGARGYTF,TGTGCCAGCAGCTTGGATCTGGGGGCGCGGGGCTACACCTTC
-,11,TRBV10-3,many,TRBJ2-5,CAISGGETQYF,TGTGCCATCTCGGGGGGCGAGACCCAGTACTTC
-,14,TRBV7-6,many,TRBJ2-2,CASSSTGNTGELFF,TGTGCCAGCAGCTCAACGGGGAACACCGGGGAGCTGTTTTTT
TRBD2,16,TRBV10-3,-,TRBJ2-5,CAISEGGLAGVETQYF,TGTGCCATCAGTGAGGGGGGACTAGCGGGAGTCGAGACCCAGTACTTC
-,13,TRBV20-1,-,TRBJ1-3,CSATHASGNTIYF,TGCAGTGCTACCCACGCCTCTGGAAACACCATATATTTT
-,13,TRBV7-2,many,TRBJ1-5,CASSLPGYQPQHF,TGTGCCAGCAGCTTACCAGGGTATCAGCCCCAGCATTTT
-,14,TRBV9,-,TRBJ2-4,CASSPQASHPIQYF,TGTGCCAGCAGCCCCCAAGCGAGCCATCCCATTCAGTACTTC
-,16,TRBV4-3,-,TRBJ2-2,CASSQGRFANTGELFF,TGCGCCAGCAGCCAGGGACGGTTCGCGAACACCGGGGAGCTGTTTTTT
TRBD1,13,TRBV12-3/TRBV12-4,-,TRBJ2-1,CASSSGQSNEQFF,TGTGCCAGCAGCTCGGGACAGTCCAATGAGCAGTTCTTC
TRBD1,13,TRBV7-8,many,TRBJ1-2,CASSRGQGQGYTF,TGTGCCAGCAGCAGGGGACAGGGGCAGGGCTACACCTTC
-,15,TRBV27,-,TRBJ1-2,CASSPYTGDNYGYTF,TGTGCCAGCAGTCCATATACCGGGGATAACTATGGCTACACCTTC
TRBD1,15,TRBV20-1,-,TRBJ2-4,CSALEGDRGKNIQYF,TGCAGTGCCCTGGAGGGAGACAGGGGAAAAAACATTCAGTACTTC
-,14,TRBV20-1,few,TRBJ2-3,CSARPGGRTDTQYF,TGCAGTGCTAGGCCAGGGGGGCGCACAGATACGCAGTATTTT
-,17,TRBV7-2,many,TRBJ2-7,CASSLNRGGSTPYEQYF,TGTGCCAGCAGCTTAAACAGGGGAGGGTCGACTCCCTACGAGCAGTACTTC
-,14,TRBV24-1,-,TRBJ2-7,CATSAGAGDYEQYF,TGTGCCACCAGTGCCGGGGCAGGGGACTACGAGCAGTACTTC
TRBD1,15,TRBV6-6,many,TRBJ1-5,CASSSGQGAVQPQHF,TGTGCCAGCAGCTCAGGACAGGGGGCAGTTCAGCCCCAGCATTTT
-,17,TRBV6-1,few,TRBJ2-1,CASGWGRQAPSYNEQFF,TGTGCCAGCGGGTGGGGACGACAGGCCCCCTCCTACAATGAGCAGTTCTTC
TRBD2,16,TRBV12-3/TRBV12-4,few,TRBJ2-1,CASSFRTSGRHNEQFF,TGTGCCAGCAGTTTCCGGACTAGCGGGCGACACAATGAGCAGTTCTTC
-,20,TRBV7-2,many,TRBJ2-6,CASSGRPPPTPRSGANVLTF,TGTGCCAGCAGCGGTCGGCCTCCCCCTACACCTCGCTCTGGGGCCAACGTCCTGACTTTC
-,12,TRBV14,-,TRBJ2-7,CASSQVGNSQYF,TGTGCCAGCAGCCAAGTCGGGAATAGCCAGTACTTC
TRBD1,14,TRBV19,many,TRBJ2-3,CASSGRGLGDTQYF,TGTGCCAGTAGTGGCAGGGGGCTGGGAGATACGCAGTATTTT
-,13,TRBV7-2,-,TRBJ2-5,CASSPRNQETQYF,TGTGCCAGCAGCCCGAGGAACCAAGAGACCCAGTACTTC
-,15,TRBV7-2,many,TRBJ2-7,CASSFGTANSYEQYF,TGTGCCAGCAGCTTTGGGACTGCCAACTCCTACGAGCAGTACTTC
-,15,TRBV7-2,many,TRBJ1-2,CASSFFGSPAYGYTF,TGTGCCAGCAGCTTCTTCGGGTCTCCGGCATATGGCTACACCTTC
-,14,TRBV12-3/TRBV12-4,many,TRBJ2-3,CASSLRRTTDTQYF,TGTGCCAGCAGTTTAAGGCGGACCACAGATACGCAGTATTTT
-,15,TRBV20-1,-,TRBJ2-3,CSARRSDLGTDTQYF,TGCAGTGCTAGGAGGAGCGACTTGGGCACAGATACGCAGTATTTT